This paragraph reports one T cell receptor beta chain. Its specificity is unknown. This sample was taken from a study of OX40 agonist ivuxolimab in advanced cancers. For the study at large: Three partial responders included one hepatocellular carcinoma patient and two cutaneous melanoma patients. Broader study findings: On average, CD8+ T cells had more expanded clones than CD4+.

TCRdb keeps only in-frame clones here, not all; method: immunoSEQ multiplex PCR. The sample holds approximately 76,000 clones; 88% are singletons and the top ten take approximately 0.81%. The CDR3 is made up of 13 amino acids. Looked up from germline, CDR1 is MNHEY and CDR2 is SVGAGI. The V end was cut by 7 bases, the J end by 9 bases, with 17 bases between. Material: CD4+ or CD8+ T cells sorted from blood, obtained in a trial of the OX40 agonist ivuxolimab. The chain is built from TRBV6-5 and TRBJ2-3; possibly TRBD1 for D (6 bases). The clonotype was recovered from an adult with an advanced solid tumor such as melanoma, head and neck, liver or kidney cancer. CDR3 in amino acids: CASTSSGAVTQYF. CDR3 nucleotide sequence: TGTGCCAGCACCTCTTCAGGGGCGGTGACGCAGTATTTT.